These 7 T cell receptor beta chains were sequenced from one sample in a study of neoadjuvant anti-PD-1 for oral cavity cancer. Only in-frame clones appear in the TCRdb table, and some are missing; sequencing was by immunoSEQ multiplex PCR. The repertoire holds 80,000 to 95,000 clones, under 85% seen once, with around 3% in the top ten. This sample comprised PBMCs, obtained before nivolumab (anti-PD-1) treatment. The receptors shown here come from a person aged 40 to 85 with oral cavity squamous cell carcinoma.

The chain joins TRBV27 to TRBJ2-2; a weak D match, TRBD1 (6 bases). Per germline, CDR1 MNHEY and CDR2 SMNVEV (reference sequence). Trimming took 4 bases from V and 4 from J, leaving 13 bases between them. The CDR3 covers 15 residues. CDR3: CASSYSTGSTGELFF. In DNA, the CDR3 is TGTGCCAGCAGTTATAGTACAGGGAGCACCGGGGAGCTGTTTTTT.

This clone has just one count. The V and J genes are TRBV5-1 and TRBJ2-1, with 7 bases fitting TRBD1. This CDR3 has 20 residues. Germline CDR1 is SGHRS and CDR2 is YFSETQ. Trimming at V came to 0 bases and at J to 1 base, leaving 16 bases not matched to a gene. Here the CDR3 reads CASSLVWTGAGEGSYNEQFF. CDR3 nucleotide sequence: TGCGCCAGCAGCTTGGTATGGACAGGCGCAGGCGAAGGGTCCTACAATGAGCAGTTCTTC.

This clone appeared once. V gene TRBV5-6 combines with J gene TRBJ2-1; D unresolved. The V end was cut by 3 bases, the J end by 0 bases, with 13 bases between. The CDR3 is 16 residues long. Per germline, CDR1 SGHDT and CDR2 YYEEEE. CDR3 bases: TGTGCCAGCAGCTCCTTACTACAGATCTCCTACAATGAGCAGTTCTTC. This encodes CASSSLLQISYNEQFF.

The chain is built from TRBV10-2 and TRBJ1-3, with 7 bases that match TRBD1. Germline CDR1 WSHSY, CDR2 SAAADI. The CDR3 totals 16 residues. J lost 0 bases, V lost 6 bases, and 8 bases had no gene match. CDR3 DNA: TGCGCCAGCAGGGACACAGGGGTGAGCTCTGGAAACACCATATATTTT. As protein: CASRDTGVSSGNTIYF.

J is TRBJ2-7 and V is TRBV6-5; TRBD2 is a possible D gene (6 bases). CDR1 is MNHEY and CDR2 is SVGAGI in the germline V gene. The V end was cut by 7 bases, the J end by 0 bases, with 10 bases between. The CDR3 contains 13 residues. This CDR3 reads CASKDGSSYEQYF. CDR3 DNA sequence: TGTGCCAGCAAAGACGGGAGCTCCTACGAGCAGTACTTC.

CDR3: CSGGSSYEQYF. DNA for the CDR3: TGCAGTGGGGGGAGCTCCTACGAGCAGTACTTC. This sequence joins TRBV20-1 and TRBJ2-7; D is perhaps TRBD1 or TRBD2 (5 bases each). CDR1 is DFQATT, CDR2 SNEGSKA, per germline (reference sequence). This CDR3 spans 11 amino acids. The ends were cut back, 7 bases at V and 0 bases at J, with 7 bases in the middle.

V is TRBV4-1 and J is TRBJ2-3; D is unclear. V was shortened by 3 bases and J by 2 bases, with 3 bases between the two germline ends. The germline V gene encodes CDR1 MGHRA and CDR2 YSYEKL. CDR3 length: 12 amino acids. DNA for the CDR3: TGCGCCAGCAGCCAGGACACAGATACGCAGTATTTT. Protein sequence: CASSQDTDTQYF.